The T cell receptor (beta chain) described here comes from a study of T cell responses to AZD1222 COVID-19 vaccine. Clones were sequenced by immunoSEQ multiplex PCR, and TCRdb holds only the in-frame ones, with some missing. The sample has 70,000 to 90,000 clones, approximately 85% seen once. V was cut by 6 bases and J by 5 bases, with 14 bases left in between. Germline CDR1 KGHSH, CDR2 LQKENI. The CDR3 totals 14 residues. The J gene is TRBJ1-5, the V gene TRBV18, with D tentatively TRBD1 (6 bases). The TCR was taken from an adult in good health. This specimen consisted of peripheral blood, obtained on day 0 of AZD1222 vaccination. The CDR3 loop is CASSPTGRDQPQHF. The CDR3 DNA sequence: TGTGCCAGCTCTCCAACAGGGAGGGATCAGCCCCAGCATTTT. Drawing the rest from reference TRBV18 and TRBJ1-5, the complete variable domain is NAGVMQNPRHLVRRRGQEARLRCSPMKGHSHVYWYRQLPEEGLKFMVYLQKENIIDESGMPKERFSAEFPKEGPSILRIQQVVRGDSAAYFCASSPTGRDQPQHFGDGTRLSIL.